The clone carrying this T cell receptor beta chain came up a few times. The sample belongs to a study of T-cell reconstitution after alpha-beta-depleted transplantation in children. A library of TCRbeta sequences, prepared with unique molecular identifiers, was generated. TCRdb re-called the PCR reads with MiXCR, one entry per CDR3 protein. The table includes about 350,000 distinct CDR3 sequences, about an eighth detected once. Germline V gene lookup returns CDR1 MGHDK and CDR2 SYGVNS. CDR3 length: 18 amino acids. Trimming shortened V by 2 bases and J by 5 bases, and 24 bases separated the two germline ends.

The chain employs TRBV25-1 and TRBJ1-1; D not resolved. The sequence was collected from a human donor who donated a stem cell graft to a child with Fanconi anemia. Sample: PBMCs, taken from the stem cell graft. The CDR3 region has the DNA TGTGCCAGCAGTGAACTCCCCTCCCGGGGAGCGGAGGATACTGAAGCTTTCTTT. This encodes CASSELPSRGAEDTEAFF.